This is a list of T cell receptor beta chains from one sample in a study of blood T cell repertoires in COVID-19. Data came from immunoSEQ multiplex PCR; TCRdb stores just in-frame clones and leaves some out. The repertoire includes about 180,000 clones, 83% of them detected once, and 1.5% to 1.7% sits in the top ten. Specimen: peripheral blood. The receptors shown here come from a human donor in a cohort sampled during active COVID-19. Both conserved end residues are part of each CDR3. D genes are given only for firm matches. Clone size is shown for a subset of rows, as once, few, many or a class of expanded clone.

V: TRBV3-1/TRBV3-2
D: TRBD1
J: TRBJ2-7
size: .
DNA: TGTGCCAGCAGCCAAGATTGGAGACAGGGATACGAGCAGTACTTC
CDR3: CASSQDWRQGYEQYF

V: TRBV10-3
D: TRBD2
J: TRBJ2-2
size: .
DNA: TGTGCCATCAGCCCGGGGGGGCAAAACGGGGAGCTGTTTTTT
CDR3: CAISPGGQNGELFF

V: TRBV28
D: TRBD1
J: TRBJ1-2
size: .
DNA: TGTGCCAGCAGTTCCGGGGACAGAATTAACTATGGCTACACCTTC
CDR3: CASSSGDRINYGYTF

V: TRBV7-8
D: TRBD1
J: TRBJ2-1
size: few
DNA: TGTGCCAGCAGCTTCGGGACAGGGGGCAATGAGCAGTTCTTC
CDR3: CASSFGTGGNEQFF

V: TRBV4-1
D: .
J: TRBJ2-1
size: .
DNA: TGCGCCAGCAGCCATCTAATAGCGAGCTCCTACAATGAGCAGTTCTTC
CDR3: CASSHLIASSYNEQFF

V: TRBV20-1
D: .
J: TRBJ1-1
size: .
DNA: TGCAGTGCTGGACGGGGAACTGAAGCTTTCTTT
CDR3: CSAGRGTEAFF

V: TRBV6-2/TRBV6-3
D: TRBD1
J: TRBJ2-7
size: .
DNA: TGTGCCAGCAGTAGGACAGGGAACGAGCAGTACTTC
CDR3: CASSRTGNEQYF

V: TRBV6-5
D: TRBD1
J: TRBJ1-2
size: few
DNA: TGTGCCAGCAGTTACTCCCGGCAGGGGGCCTCTGGCTACACCTTC
CDR3: CASSYSRQGASGYTF

V: TRBV4-2
D: .
J: TRBJ1-1
size: .
DNA: TGTGCCAGCAGCCAAGATAGAAAACAGGAAGCTTTCTTT
CDR3: CASSQDRKQEAFF

V: TRBV15
D: .
J: TRBJ1-5
size: .
DNA: TGTGCCACCAGCAGAGATCGGGGAGGACAGCCCCAGCATTTT
CDR3: CATSRDRGGQPQHF

V: TRBV20-1
D: TRBD2
J: TRBJ2-1
size: few
DNA: TGCAGTGCCTTGTATGGGACTAGTCGGTTCTTC
CDR3: CSALYGTSRFF

V: TRBV18
D: TRBD2
J: TRBJ2-7
size: .
DNA: TGTGCCAGCTCACCACCGGGCCTAGCGGGGGCCTACGAGCAGTACTTC
CDR3: CASSPPGLAGAYEQYF

V: TRBV7-8
D: .
J: TRBJ1-5
size: .
DNA: TGTGCCAGCAGCTCCCTGACAGGAACAAATCAGCCCCAGCATTTT
CDR3: CASSSLTGTNQPQHF

V: TRBV12-3/TRBV12-4
D: .
J: TRBJ1-1
size: .
DNA: TGTGCCAGCAGTTTAGGGGGGGCTGAAGCTTTCTTT
CDR3: CASSLGGAEAFF

V: TRBV3-1/TRBV3-2
D: TRBD1
J: TRBJ1-1
size: .
DNA: TGTGCCAGCAGCCGGACAGGGCAGGGCACTGAAGCTTTCTTT
CDR3: CASSRTGQGTEAFF

V: TRBV5-1
D: .
J: TRBJ1-1
size: .
DNA: TGCGCCAGCAGCTTCGACAGCCTCTTGAACACTGAAGCTTTCTTT
CDR3: CASSFDSLLNTEAFF

V: TRBV18
D: TRBD1
J: TRBJ2-4
size: once
DNA: TGTGCCAGCTCACCACCTGGACAGGGGATTGTCGGGAACATTCAGTACTTC
CDR3: CASSPPGQGIVGNIQYF

V: TRBV21-1
D: .
J: TRBJ1-5
size: .
DNA: TGTGCCAGCAGCAAAGAGACAGGGAAGGATCAGCCCCAGCATTTT
CDR3: CASSKETGKDQPQHF

V: TRBV24-1
D: TRBD2
J: TRBJ2-7
size: .
DNA: TGTGCCACAAGTCCTAGCGGGAACCCCTCCTACGAGCAGTACTTC
CDR3: CATSPSGNPSYEQYF

V: TRBV4-2
D: TRBD1
J: TRBJ1-5
size: .
DNA: TGTGCCAGCAGCCAAGATTTAACAGGGGGGCAGCCCCAGCATTTT
CDR3: CASSQDLTGGQPQHF

V: TRBV28
D: .
J: TRBJ2-7
size: once
DNA: TGTGCCAGCACCACCTTGGGGCAGGGTTCCTACGAGCAGTACTTC
CDR3: CASTTLGQGSYEQYF

V: TRBV4-3
D: .
J: TRBJ1-4
size: .
DNA: TGCGCCAGCAGCCAAGAGAGTGCAGGGGCGGGAAAACTGTTTTTT
CDR3: CASSQESAGAGKLFF

V: TRBV4-3
D: .
J: TRBJ2-3
size: .
DNA: TGCGCCAGCAGCCTCGAAGGGCTGGGAGGCACAGATACGCAGTATTTT
CDR3: CASSLEGLGGTDTQYF

V: TRBV5-1
D: .
J: TRBJ2-2
size: .
DNA: TGCGCCAGCAGCCTGATGTTCCGACAGAGCACCGGGGAGCTGTTTTTT
CDR3: CASSLMFRQSTGELFF

V: TRBV21-1
D: .
J: TRBJ2-1
size: .
DNA: TGTGCCAGCAGCCAAGGAGGGCCGGGAGAGCAGTTCTTC
CDR3: CASSQGGPGEQFF

V: TRBV9
D: .
J: TRBJ2-7
size: few
DNA: TGTGCCAGCAGCGTAGGGCTGTCCTACGAGCAGTACTTC
CDR3: CASSVGLSYEQYF

V: TRBV7-9
D: TRBD1
J: TRBJ1-4
size: once
DNA: TGTGCCAGCAGCCGCAAACAGGGGTCTAATGAAAAACTGTTTTTT
CDR3: CASSRKQGSNEKLFF

V: TRBV11-3
D: .
J: TRBJ1-5
size: .
DNA: TGTGCCAGCAGCTTACCCCGGGACAACGATCAGCCCCAGCATTTT
CDR3: CASSLPRDNDQPQHF

V: TRBV28
D: .
J: TRBJ2-1
size: .
DNA: TGTGCCAGCAGTTTAGGGGCCCTCAATGAGCAGTTCTTC
CDR3: CASSLGALNEQFF

V: TRBV11-3
D: .
J: TRBJ2-1
size: .
DNA: TGTGCCAGCAGCTTAGGGAGGGGTTCCTACAATGAGCAGTTCTTC
CDR3: CASSLGRGSYNEQFF

V: TRBV28
D: TRBD2
J: TRBJ2-2
size: .
DNA: TGTGCCAGCAGCCCCTCTGGGAGGGCTGACACCGGGGAGCTGTTTTTT
CDR3: CASSPSGRADTGELFF

V: TRBV19
D: TRBD2
J: TRBJ2-1
size: once
DNA: TGTGCCAGTACCCTGGGGACTAGCGGGAGTAATGAGCAGTTCTTC
CDR3: CASTLGTSGSNEQFF

V: TRBV5-4
D: TRBD1
J: TRBJ2-5
size: .
DNA: TGTGCCAGCAGCCCGGACAGGGGACAAGAGACCCAGTACTTC
CDR3: CASSPDRGQETQYF

V: TRBV28
D: TRBD2
J: TRBJ2-7
size: .
DNA: TGTGCCAGCAGTTTGTTGACTAGCGGGAGGGGTAGCGGGCAGTACTTC
CDR3: CASSLLTSGRGSGQYF

V: TRBV19
D: .
J: TRBJ1-5
size: once
DNA: TGTGCCTCGAACGGGGGGCGCCAGCATTTT
CDR3: CASNGGRQHF

V: TRBV10-2
D: TRBD1
J: TRBJ1-6
size: .
DNA: TGCGCCAGCACCGGGACAGGGGGCTTGGGTCCGAATTCACCCCTCCACTTT
CDR3: CASTGTGGLGPNSPLHF

V: TRBV7-9
D: .
J: TRBJ2-3
size: once
DNA: TGTGCCAGCAGCCCTCAGCGGGTTGCTAGCACAGATACGCAGTATTTT
CDR3: CASSPQRVASTDTQYF

V: TRBV11-2
D: .
J: TRBJ2-7
size: .
DNA: TGTGCCAGCAGCCCCTTGGAGCGAGGCTACGAGCAGTACTTC
CDR3: CASSPLERGYEQYF

V: TRBV14
D: TRBD1
J: TRBJ1-2
size: .
DNA: TGTGCCAGCAGCCAAGATGCCACAGGGGTGTGGGGCTACACCTTC
CDR3: CASSQDATGVWGYTF

V: TRBV11-3
D: TRBD2
J: TRBJ2-7
size: .
DNA: TGTGCCAGCAGCTTAAGGCCAGGGAGGGCCTACGAGCAGTACTTC
CDR3: CASSLRPGRAYEQYF

V: TRBV27
D: TRBD1
J: TRBJ1-4
size: .
DNA: TGTGCCAGCAGTCCCCAAACCGGACAGGGCCTGAAGAAACTGTTTTTT
CDR3: CASSPQTGQGLKKLFF

V: TRBV28
D: .
J: TRBJ1-2
size: .
DNA: TGTGCCAGCAGTTTAGGGTTACAGGGAGTGTCTTTTGGCTACACCTTC
CDR3: CASSLGLQGVSFGYTF

V: TRBV6-5
D: TRBD1
J: TRBJ2-7
size: once
DNA: TGTGCCAGCAGTTACTACGGGACAGGGGGCTCCTACGAGCAGTACTTC
CDR3: CASSYYGTGGSYEQYF

V: TRBV7-3
D: .
J: TRBJ2-1
size: few
DNA: TGTGCCAGCAGCTTGTCAAGCGACCCCTACAATGAGCAGTTCTTC
CDR3: CASSLSSDPYNEQFF

V: TRBV6-5
D: .
J: TRBJ1-2
size: .
DNA: TGTGCCAGTCGGACAGTTCGGGGATCTAACTATGGCTACACCTTC
CDR3: CASRTVRGSNYGYTF

V: TRBV7-9
D: TRBD1
J: TRBJ2-1
size: .
DNA: TGTGCCAGCAGCACTCCATCGTGGGACAGCCCCTCTGAAAGCTCCTACAATGAGCAGTTCTTC
CDR3: CASSTPSWDSPSESSYNEQFF